The sequence of this T cell receptor beta chain was determined in a study of regulatory T cells in long-lasting Graves disease. Study-level background: Over 5 years of antithyroid drugs with positive TSH receptor antibodies was taken to mean persistent Graves' disease. General study points: Those with persistent disease had in common more public clonotypes (about 3,000) than new patients (roughly 1,000). Peripheral blood alone, not thyroid tissue, underwent study.

The time point here: persistent/refractory GD, antithyroid drugs over 5 years with positive TRAb. RNA from PBMCs was the source of the TCR library. The collection involved drawing 8 to 9 milliliters of peripheral blood into EDTA tubes. Investigators prepared the TCR beta libraries by applying iRepertoire HTBI primers and Arm-PCR of CDR3 regions. TCRdb passed the multiplex PCR reads through MiXCR, listing each CDR3 protein once. The sample carries a few hundred thousand distinct CDR3 sequences, roughly 24% recorded once. The germline CDR1 and CDR2 sequences are LGHDT and YNNKEL (reference sequence). V lost 0 bases and J lost 4, with 10 bases in between. This CDR3 region has 14 residues. About this clonotype: What it binds is not known.

The sequencing here drew on peripheral blood mononuclear cells (PBMCs), taken when the disease was refractory, from a patient treated with antithyroid drugs. The source of this sequence is a woman between 40 and 55 years old with Graves disease. The genes are TRBV3-1 and TRBJ2-7; D perhaps matches TRBD2 (5 bases). For the CDR3, the DNA is TGTGCCAGCAGCCAAGAATGGACTGCATACGAGCAGTACTTC. It specifies CASSQEWTAYEQYF.